The T cell receptor beta chain under discussion was sequenced for a study of blood T cell repertoires in COVID-19. V trimming: 6 bases; J trimming: 4 bases; junction bases outside the gene matches: 8. The CDR3 is made up of 15 amino acids. Germline values: CDR1 SNHLY, CDR2 FYNNEI. Original methodology: By means of reference gene primer amplification, nucleated cell counts were estimated. Only in-frame clones appear in the TCRdb table, and some are missing; sequencing was by immunoSEQ multiplex PCR. V and J calls and clone size come straight from that table; D and trimming were deduced from the DNA. The table includes about 220,000 clones, about nine tenths detected once. Participants, about 18 to 90 years old, spanned 24 US areas.

The sample was PBMCs or T cells enriched from blood (not recorded which). The clonotype comes from a woman aged 40 to 50 with acute COVID-19. The V gene is TRBV2, the J gene TRBJ2-1, with TRBD2 identical over 8 bases. The CDR3 is CASRPLAGGYNEQFF. CDR3 nucleotides: TGTGCCAGCAGGCCCCTAGCGGGCGGATACAATGAGCAGTTCTTC.